This T cell receptor beta chain emerged from a study of blood T cell repertoires in COVID-19. After removal of 4 bases from V and 4 bases from J, the junction contained 3 bases not matched to a gene. This CDR3 comprises 13 residues. CDR1 is GTSNPN, CDR2 SVGIG, per germline (reference sequence). Sequencing used immunoSEQ multiplex PCR; TCRdb keeps in-frame clones, though not all of them. This sample yields 50,000 to 75,000 clones, of which more than 75% are seen a single time; 5.5% to 8.5% belongs to the top ten. This receptor was identified in a man between 60 and 75 years old with acute or convalescent COVID-19. What was sequenced was peripheral blood. The rearrangement links TRBV30 to TRBJ2-2; 7 bases match TRBD1. The CDR3 sequence: CAWNRQGTGELFF. The CDR3 region has the DNA TGTGCCTGGAATCGACAGGGCACCGGGGAGCTGTTTTTT.